Listed below are T cell receptor beta chains from one sample, sequenced in a study of shared clonotypes between healthy human individuals. TCRdb's copy holds only in-frame clones and misses some; the assay was immunoSEQ multiplex PCR. The sample carries some 2.3 million clones, approximately 95% recorded once. Sequencing was carried out using naive CD4+ T cells from PBMCs. Receptor source: a man between 18 and 29 years old in good health. Some clones in this sample may be carry-over from other donors' samples. CDR3s include the opening cysteine and the closing phenylalanine or tryptophan. A D gene is named only where the DNA matches it firmly. The size of a clone is reported for some rows only, either as once, few or many, or as a class for expanded clones.

j_gene | v_gene | d_gene | abundance | CDR3aa | CDR3nt
TRBJ2-1 | TRBV5-1 | TRBD2 | . | CASSLASGRAINEQFF | TGCGCCAGCAGCTTGGCATCCGGGAGGGCCATCAATGAGCAGTTCTTC
TRBJ2-1 | TRBV15 | TRBD2 | once | CATSRDPLAGGYNEQFF | TGTGCCACCAGCAGAGACCCACTAGCGGGGGGGTACAATGAGCAGTTCTTC
TRBJ2-1 | TRBV11-2 | . | . | CASTKDVGSRLLYNEQFF | TGTGCCAGCACTAAGGACGTCGGGAGCCGCTTACTCTACAATGAGCAGTTCTTC
TRBJ2-3 | TRBV5-1 | TRBD1 | . | CASSLEGAGADTQYF | TGCGCCAGCAGCTTGGAGGGGGCCGGGGCAGATACGCAGTATTTT
TRBJ1-2 | TRBV30 | . | once | CAWFGRGPNYGYTF | TGTGCCTGGTTCGGGAGGGGACCTAACTATGGCTACACCTTC
TRBJ2-2 | TRBV5-1 | . | . | CASRYGGAQNTGELFF | TGCGCCAGCCGGTACGGGGGAGCGCAGAACACCGGGGAGCTGTTTTTT
TRBJ2-2 | TRBV4-2 | . | . | CASSHPGGKNTGELFF | TGTGCCAGCAGCCACCCGGGCGGGAAGAACACCGGGGAGCTGTTTTTT
TRBJ2-1 | TRBV30 | . | . | CAWSRGRDNEQFF | TGTGCCTGGAGCAGGGGGAGGGACAATGAGCAGTTCTTC
TRBJ1-2 | TRBV6-6 | . | . | CASSYSLLTGYTF | TGTGCCAGCAGTTACTCGCTCTTGACAGGCTACACCTTC
TRBJ2-1 | TRBV7-3 | . | . | CASSFESGASVRNEQFF | TGTGCCAGCAGCTTTGAAAGTGGGGCTAGCGTTAGGAATGAGCAGTTCTTC
TRBJ2-2 | TRBV11-3 | TRBD2 | . | CASSLDSAGANGELFF | TGTGCCAGCAGCTTAGATTCGGCGGGAGCGAACGGGGAGCTGTTTTTT
TRBJ2-5 | TRBV5-4 | TRBD2 | . | CASSGGLAGGLGTQYF | TGTGCCAGCAGTGGGGGACTAGCGGGAGGGCTTGGGACCCAGTACTTC
TRBJ1-1 | TRBV5-1 | TRBD1 | . | CASSRDRTGRTEAFF | TGCGCCAGCAGCAGAGACCGGACAGGAAGGACTGAAGCTTTCTTT
TRBJ2-5 | TRBV7-9 | TRBD2 | . | CASSSWTSGRAETQYF | TGTGCCAGCAGCTCATGGACTAGCGGGAGGGCCGAGACCCAGTACTTC
TRBJ2-7 | TRBV6-1 | TRBD2 | . | CASRGVSYEQYF | TGTGCCAGCCGGGGGGTCTCCTACGAGCAGTACTTC
TRBJ1-5 | TRBV28 | . | . | CASSPTGRGHNQPQHF | TGTGCCAGCAGTCCCACGGGCCGGGGGCACAATCAGCCCCAGCATTTT
TRBJ1-1 | TRBV19 | . | . | CASSWGGSNTEAFF | TGTGCCAGTAGTTGGGGAGGCAGCAACACTGAAGCTTTCTTT
TRBJ2-7 | TRBV6-1 | . | . | CASSEWLEGRRYEQYF | TGTGCCAGCAGTGAATGGTTGGAGGGAAGGCGGTACGAGCAGTACTTC
TRBJ2-7 | TRBV30 | . | . | CAWSGGGGRGAYEQYF | TGTGCCTGGAGTGGGGGAGGGGGCCGCGGAGCCTACGAGCAGTACTTC
TRBJ2-1 | TRBV25-1 | TRBD2 | . | CASSELSGRAINEQFF | TGTGCCAGCAGTGAGCTAAGTGGGAGGGCCATCAATGAGCAGTTCTTC
TRBJ2-2 | TRBV13 | . | . | CASSLEALEGFSGELFF | TGTGCCAGCAGCTTAGAGGCCCTAGAGGGGTTCTCCGGGGAGCTGTTTTTT
TRBJ2-7 | TRBV19 | . | . | CASSIVLARSYEQYF | TGTGCCAGTAGTATAGTCCTAGCGCGCTCCTACGAGCAGTACTTC
TRBJ2-7 | TRBV5-1 | TRBD1 | . | CASSLSLQGAQPYEQYF | TGCGCCAGCAGCTTAAGTCTGCAGGGGGCGCAACCGTACGAGCAGTACTTC
TRBJ2-3 | TRBV9 | TRBD1 | . | CASSPSGTGADTQYF | TGTGCCAGCAGCCCTTCCGGGACAGGGGCCGATACGCAGTATTTT
TRBJ1-5 | TRBV28 | . | . | CASTVRAWPQHF | TGTGCCAGTACCGTAAGGGCGTGGCCCCAGCATTTT
TRBJ2-5 | TRBV10-1 | . | . | CASSETSSETQYF | TGCGCCAGCAGTGAGACTAGTTCAGAGACCCAGTACTTC
TRBJ2-3 | TRBV30 | . | . | CAWIRAASTDTQYF | TGTGCCTGGATCCGGGCGGCAAGCACAGATACGCAGTATTTT
TRBJ2-7 | TRBV5-1 | . | . | CASSWAGQSYEQYF | TGCGCCAGCAGCTGGGCCGGACAGAGCTACGAGCAGTACTTC
TRBJ2-3 | TRBV27 | . | . | CASSLLRVDTQYF | TGTGCCAGCAGTTTATTAAGGGTTGATACGCAGTATTTT
TRBJ2-1 | TRBV6-6 | . | few | CASSSGTEGVEQFF | TGTGCCAGCAGCTCTGGGACTGAGGGTGTTGAGCAGTTCTTC
TRBJ1-1 | TRBV7-2 | . | . | CASSSGVLTEAFF | TGTGCCAGCAGCTCAGGGGTTCTCACTGAAGCTTTCTTT
TRBJ2-3 | TRBV6-1 | TRBD1 | . | CASWGQGLGADTQYF | TGTGCCAGCTGGGGACAGGGGTTAGGGGCAGATACGCAGTATTTT
TRBJ2-1 | TRBV4-1 | . | . | CASSQDQGALRSSYNEQFF | TGCGCCAGCAGCCAAGATCAGGGAGCCCTAAGAAGCTCCTACAATGAGCAGTTCTTC
TRBJ2-7 | TRBV28 | . | . | CASSLRLSYEQYF | TGTGCCAGCAGCCTCCGGTTGTCCTACGAGCAGTACTTC
TRBJ2-7 | TRBV6-5 | . | . | CASGTPGLTYEQYF | TGTGCCAGCGGGACCCCGGGGCTAACCTACGAGCAGTACTTC
TRBJ2-3 | TRBV28 | . | . | CASQEGGVRIDTQYF | TGTGCCAGCCAGGAGGGGGGGGTTCGTATAGATACGCAGTATTTT
TRBJ2-7 | TRBV29-1 | . | . | CSVPGINEQYF | TGCAGCGTCCCAGGTATCAACGAGCAGTACTTC
TRBJ1-4 | TRBV28 | . | . | CASSLQGGNEKLFF | TGTGCCAGCAGTCTTCAAGGGGGGAATGAAAAACTGTTTTTT
TRBJ2-5 | TRBV28 | . | . | CASSSESRVRGETQYF | TGTGCCAGCAGTTCTGAATCCAGGGTTCGGGGGGAGACCCAGTACTTC
TRBJ1-1 | TRBV5-1 | . | once | CASSYNVRGGTEAFF | TGCGCCAGCAGTTATAATGTCCGGGGAGGTACTGAAGCTTTCTTT
TRBJ2-3 | TRBV7-3 | TRBD2 | . | CASSLYPGREITDTQYF | TGTGCCAGCAGTCTTTACCCGGGGCGGGAGATCACAGATACGCAGTATTTT
TRBJ2-7 | TRBV9 | . | once | CASSVYSGGLYEQYF | TGTGCCAGCAGCGTATATAGCGGAGGTCTTTACGAGCAGTACTTC
TRBJ1-1 | TRBV5-6 | . | . | CASSSKPRVGNTEAFF | TGTGCCAGCAGCTCGAAGCCCAGGGTCGGGAACACTGAAGCTTTCTTT
TRBJ2-1 | TRBV7-3 | . | . | CASSLNQRGYNEQFF | TGTGCCAGCAGCTTAAACCAGCGAGGATACAATGAGCAGTTCTTC
TRBJ1-2 | TRBV4-3 | . | . | CASSHPRWGSNKDSYGYTF | TGCGCCAGCAGCCACCCCCGGTGGGGGTCGAACAAGGACTCCTATGGCTACACCTTC
TRBJ2-5 | TRBV7-9 | . | . | CASSLATGYQETQYF | TGTGCCAGCAGCTTAGCTACAGGATACCAAGAGACCCAGTACTTC
TRBJ1-1 | TRBV9 | . | . | CASSVEGDGGNTEAFF | TGTGCCAGCAGCGTAGAGGGAGACGGAGGGAACACTGAAGCTTTCTTT
TRBJ2-3 | TRBV11-3 | . | once | CASSYGGHTDTQYF | TGTGCCAGCAGCTACGGAGGGCACACAGATACGCAGTATTTT
TRBJ1-1 | TRBV5-1 | . | . | CASGKGIRTEAFF | TGCGCCAGCGGGAAGGGCATTCGCACTGAAGCTTTCTTT
TRBJ1-5 | TRBV28 | . | few | CAGHTRNQPQHF | TGTGCCGGACACACCCGCAATCAGCCCCAGCATTTT
TRBJ1-1 | TRBV6-5 | . | . | CASTDRNTEAFF | TGTGCCAGCACTGACAGGAACACTGAAGCTTTCTTT